The 9 T cell receptor beta chains below were found in one sample sequenced in a study of naive and memory T cell subsets. These TCRs are of unknown antigen specificity. The beta constant-region primer was an equimolar mix of two oligonucleotides covering TRBC1 and TRBC2. Four rounds of PCR amplified the ligated cDNA using nested alpha and beta constant-region primers plus SP2. TCRdb recomputed calls from the UMI-ligation and nested PCR reads with MiXCR, one row per CDR3 protein. The sample has 150,000 or so distinct CDR3 sequences, over 20% seen once. Study-wide results and limits: Possibly reflecting memory cells re-expressing CD45RA, a few larger clonotypes occurred in naive repertoires, especially CD8.

The specimen sequenced was naive CD4+ T cells from blood. These receptors all come from a human donor in good health.

This clonotype was recorded once. The rearrangement joins TRBV28 to TRBJ1-5; 8 bases fit TRBD1. This CDR3 is 13 amino acids long. Unmatched junction bases numbered 10, after V lost 6 bases and J lost 12 bases. The germline V gene has CDR1 MDHEN and CDR2 SYDVKM. CDR3 nucleotides: TGTGCCAGCAGCTATGACAGGGGCTTAGACCAGCATTTT. Translating gives CASSYDRGLDQHF.

A few counts support this clonotype. This chain connects TRBV28 to TRBJ2-7; D is undetermined. Deletions cut 5 bases from V and 3 bases from J, with 11 bases between. Germline assignment: CDR1 MDHEN and CDR2 SYDVKM. CDR3 length: 13 residues. CDR3 DNA: TGTGCCAGCAGTATGACACTTAACTACGAGCAGTACTTC. This translates into CASSMTLNYEQYF. Looking up the rest from reference TRBV28 and TRBJ2-7 gives the full variable domain: DVKVTQSSRYLVKRTGEKVFLECVQDMDHENMFWYRQDPGLGLRLIYFSYDVKMKEKGDIPEGYSVSREKKERFSLILESASTNQTSMYLCASSMTLNYEQYFGPGTRLTVT.

The rearrangement joins TRBV28 to TRBJ2-7; 10 bases line up with TRBD1. The germline gives CDR1 MDHEN, CDR2 SYDVKM. This CDR3 is built from 17 residues. V gave up 5 bases and J gave up 1 base; unmatched junction bases: 11. The CDR3 DNA reads as TGTGCCAGCAGTCAGCCGATCGGGACAGGGGCTTCCTACGAGCAGTACTTC. This encodes CASSQPIGTGASYEQYF.

This clonotype showed up just a few times. The chain combines TRBV28 with TRBJ2-7; TRBD1 is a possible D gene (7 bases). Germline V gene sequence: CDR1 MDHEN, CDR2 SYDVKM. V lost 4 bases, J lost 4 bases, and 17 bases lay in between. The CDR3 contains 15 residues. In DNA form, the CDR3 reads TGTGCCAGCAGTTATCGGGGGACAGACAGATACGAGCAGTACTTC. Its translation is CASSYRGTDRYEQYF.

This sequence joins TRBV20-1 and TRBJ2-2; possible D gene TRBD2, 5 bases. Germline values: CDR1 DFQATT, CDR2 SNEGSKA (reference sequence). There are 15 residues in the CDR3. V was cut by 5 bases and J by 2 bases, with 15 bases left in between. CDR3 region: CSALRPSRNTGELFF. The DNA of the CDR3 is TGCAGTGCTCTAAGGCCTAGCAGAAACACCGGGGAGCTGTTTTTT.

A few counts support this clonotype. The V call is TRBV4-1, the J call TRBJ1-4; 8 nucleotides align to TRBD1. The CDR3 length is 15 residues. Unmatched junction bases numbered 4, after V lost 0 bases and J lost 7 bases. Germline V gene sequence: CDR1 MGHRA, CDR2 YSYEKL. CDR3: CASSQEGRGREKLFF. For the CDR3, the DNA is TGCGCCAGCAGCCAAGAGGGCAGGGGGCGTGAAAAACTGTTTTTT.

This clonotype has just a few counts. The chain links TRBV20-1 to TRBJ1-1, with D unclear. The CDR3 length is 14 residues. Germline CDR1 and CDR2: DFQATT and SNEGSKA (reference sequence). Trimming took off 2 bases at V and 5 bases at J, with 15 bases between the two ends. CDR3 in DNA: TGCAGTGCTAGAATTACCGGACCGAGAACTGAAGCTTTCTTT. It specifies CSARITGPRTEAFF.

A few counts support this clonotype. The rearrangement links TRBV12-3 or TRBV12-4 to TRBJ2-5, with D possibly matching TRBD1 (5 bases). V lost 5 bases and J 6 bases, leaving 16 bases between the germline ends. The CDR3 length is 14 residues. The CDR3 DNA is TGTGCCAGCAGTACCCTTAGGGGTAGCCAGACCCAGTACTTC. As protein: CASSTLRGSQTQYF.

The V gene is TRBV6-1, the J gene TRBJ2-7; 10 nucleotides match TRBD1. J lost 4 bases, V lost 4 bases, and 7 bases had no gene match. There are 15 residues in the CDR3. The germline V gene has CDR1 MNHNS and CDR2 SASEGT. CDR3 loop: CASSGGDRGLYEQYF. CDR3 nucleotide sequence: TGTGCCAGCAGTGGGGGGGACAGGGGTTTATACGAGCAGTACTTC.